The T cell receptor beta chain under discussion was sequenced for a study of blood T cell repertoires in COVID-19. Patients in Seattle were enrolled during active infection, then followed longitudinally. There are 11 residues in the CDR3. Trimming cost V 11 bases and J 6 bases, with 11 bases left between them. CDR1 is SGHVT, CDR2 SQSDAQ, per germline. Clones were sequenced by immunoSEQ multiplex PCR, and TCRdb holds only the in-frame ones, with some missing. The data contain about 240,000 clones, around 81% of them singletons. The origin of this receptor is an elderly woman with COVID-19, enrolled during active disease. The sample was peripheral blood. The chain employs TRBV7-4 and TRBJ2-1, with D possibly being TRBD1 or TRBD2 (5 bases each). CDR3 loop: CARTRGNEQFF. The CDR3 DNA sequence: TGTGCCCGCACTAGGGGCAATGAGCAGTTCTTC. Drawing the rest from reference TRBV7-4 and TRBJ2-1, the complete variable domain is GAGVSQSPRYKVAKRGRDVALRCDSISGHVTLYWYRQTLGQGSEVLTYSQSDAQRDKSGRPSGRFSAERPERSVSTLKIQRTEQGDSAVYLCARTRGNEQFFGPGTRLTVL.